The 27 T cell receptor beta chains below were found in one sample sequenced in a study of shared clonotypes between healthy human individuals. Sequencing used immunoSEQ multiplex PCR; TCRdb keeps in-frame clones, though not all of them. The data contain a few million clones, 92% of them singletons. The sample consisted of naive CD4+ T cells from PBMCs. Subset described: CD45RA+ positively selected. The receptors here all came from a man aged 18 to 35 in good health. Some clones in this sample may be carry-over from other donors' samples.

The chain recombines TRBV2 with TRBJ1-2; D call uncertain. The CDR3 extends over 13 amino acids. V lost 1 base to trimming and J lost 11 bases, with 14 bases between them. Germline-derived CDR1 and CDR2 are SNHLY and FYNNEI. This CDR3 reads CASSEEIGSGYTF. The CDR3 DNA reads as TGTGCCAGCAGTGAAGAGATCGGGTCCGGTTACACCTTC.

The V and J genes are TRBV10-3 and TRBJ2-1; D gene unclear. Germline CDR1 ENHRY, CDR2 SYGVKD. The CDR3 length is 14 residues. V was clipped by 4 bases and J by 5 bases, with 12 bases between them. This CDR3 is CAISGGWANNEQFF. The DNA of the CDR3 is TGTGCCATCAGTGGGGGATGGGCGAACAATGAGCAGTTCTTC.

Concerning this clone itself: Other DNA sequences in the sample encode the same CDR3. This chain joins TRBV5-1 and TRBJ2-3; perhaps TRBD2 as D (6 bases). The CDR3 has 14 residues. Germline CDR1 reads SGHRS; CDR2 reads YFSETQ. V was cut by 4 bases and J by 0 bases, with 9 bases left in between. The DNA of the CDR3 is TGCGCCAGCAGCCGGACTACTAGCACAGATACGCAGTATTTT. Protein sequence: CASSRTTSTDTQYF.

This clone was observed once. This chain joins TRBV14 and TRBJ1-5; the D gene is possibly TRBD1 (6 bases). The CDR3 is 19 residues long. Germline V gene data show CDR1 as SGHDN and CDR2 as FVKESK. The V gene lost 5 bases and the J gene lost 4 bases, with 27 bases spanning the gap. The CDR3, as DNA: TGTGCCAGCAGCGGGGGGGCTAAACAGGGTGCGGAGGGAAATCAGCCCCAGCATTTT. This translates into CASSGGAKQGAEGNQPQHF.

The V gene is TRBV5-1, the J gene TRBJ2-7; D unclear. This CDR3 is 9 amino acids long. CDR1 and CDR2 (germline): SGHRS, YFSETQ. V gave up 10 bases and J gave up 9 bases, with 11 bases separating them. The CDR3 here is CAGSISQYF. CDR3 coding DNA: TGCGCCGGCTCAATCTCGCAGTACTTC.

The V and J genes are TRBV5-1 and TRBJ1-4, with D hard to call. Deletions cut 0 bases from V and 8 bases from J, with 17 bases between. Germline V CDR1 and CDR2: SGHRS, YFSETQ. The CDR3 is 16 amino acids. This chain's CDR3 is CASSLGTVGGQEKLFF. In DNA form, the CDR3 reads TGCGCCAGCAGCTTGGGTACTGTCGGCGGTCAGGAAAAACTGTTTTTT. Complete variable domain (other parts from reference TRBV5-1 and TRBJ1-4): KAGVTQTPRYLIKTRGQQVTLSCSPISGHRSVSWYQQTPGQGLQFLFEYFSETQRNKGNFPGRFSGRQFSNSRSEMNVSTLELGDSALYLCASSLGTVGGQEKLFFGSGTQLSVL.

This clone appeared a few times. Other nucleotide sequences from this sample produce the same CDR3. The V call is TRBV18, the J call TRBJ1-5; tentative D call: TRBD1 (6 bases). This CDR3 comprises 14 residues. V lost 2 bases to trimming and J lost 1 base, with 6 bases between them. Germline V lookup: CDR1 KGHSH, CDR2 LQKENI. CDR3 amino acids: CASSPGQSNQPQHF. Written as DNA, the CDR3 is TGTGCCAGCTCACCAGGACAGAGCAATCAGCCCCAGCATTTT.

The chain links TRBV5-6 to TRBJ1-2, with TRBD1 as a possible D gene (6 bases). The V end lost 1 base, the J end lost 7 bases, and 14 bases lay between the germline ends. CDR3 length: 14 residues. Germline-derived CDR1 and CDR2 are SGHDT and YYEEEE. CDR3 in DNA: TGTGCCAGCAGCTTGCTCGAGGGCAGGGGTGGCTACACCTTC. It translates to CASSLLEGRGGYTF.

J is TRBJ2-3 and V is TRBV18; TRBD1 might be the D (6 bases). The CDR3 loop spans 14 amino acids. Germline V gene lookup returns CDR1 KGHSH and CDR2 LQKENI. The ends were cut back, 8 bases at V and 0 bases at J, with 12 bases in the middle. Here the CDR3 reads CASRTATSTDTQYF. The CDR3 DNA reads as TGTGCCAGCCGGACAGCCACCAGCACAGATACGCAGTATTTT.

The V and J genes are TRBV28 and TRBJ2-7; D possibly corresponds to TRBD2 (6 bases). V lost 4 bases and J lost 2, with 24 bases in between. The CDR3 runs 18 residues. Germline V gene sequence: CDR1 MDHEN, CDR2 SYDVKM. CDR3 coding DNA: TGTGCCAGCAGTTATGGCGCGCGGGACTTTTCGGGGGCCTACGAGCAGTACTTC. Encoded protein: CASSYGARDFSGAYEQYF. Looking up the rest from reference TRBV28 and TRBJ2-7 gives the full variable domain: DVKVTQSSRYLVKRTGEKVFLECVQDMDHENMFWYRQDPGLGLRLIYFSYDVKMKEKGDIPEGYSVSREKKERFSLILESASTNQTSMYLCASSYGARDFSGAYEQYFGPGTRLTVT.

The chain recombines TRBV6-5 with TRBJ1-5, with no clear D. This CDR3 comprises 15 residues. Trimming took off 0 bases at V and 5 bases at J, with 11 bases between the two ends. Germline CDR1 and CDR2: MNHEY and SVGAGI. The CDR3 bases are TGTGCCAGCAGTTACTCACCCCAGGCTCATCAGCCCCAGCATTTT. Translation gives CASSYSPQAHQPQHF.

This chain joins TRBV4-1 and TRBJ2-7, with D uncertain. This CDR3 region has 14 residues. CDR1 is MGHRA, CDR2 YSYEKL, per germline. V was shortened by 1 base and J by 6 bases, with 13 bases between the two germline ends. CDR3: CASSQVATRSEQYF. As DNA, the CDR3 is TGCGCCAGCAGCCAAGTTGCCACTCGGAGCGAGCAGTACTTC.

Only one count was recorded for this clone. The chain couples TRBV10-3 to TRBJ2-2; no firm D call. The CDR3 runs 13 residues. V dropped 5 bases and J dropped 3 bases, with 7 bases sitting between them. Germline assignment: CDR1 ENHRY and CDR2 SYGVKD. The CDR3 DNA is TGTGCCATCAGTACACCTTACACCGGGGAGCTGTTTTTT. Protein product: CAISTPYTGELFF.

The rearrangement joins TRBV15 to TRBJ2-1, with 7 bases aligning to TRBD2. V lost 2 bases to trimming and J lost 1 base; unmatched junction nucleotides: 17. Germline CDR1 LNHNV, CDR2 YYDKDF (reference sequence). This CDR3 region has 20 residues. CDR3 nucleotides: TGTGCCACCAGCAGACCCAATGGAATGGCGGGAGAGGGTTCCTACAATGAGCAGTTCTTC. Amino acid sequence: CATSRPNGMAGEGSYNEQFF.

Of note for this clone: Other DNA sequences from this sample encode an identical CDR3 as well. Written as DNA, the CDR3 is TGTGCCAGCAGTGAGAGGGGAGATACGCAGTATTTT. As protein: CASSERGDTQYF. This rearrangement joins TRBV6-1 to TRBJ2-3; D assignment may be TRBD1 or TRBD2 (5 bases each). Trimming cost V 3 bases and J 5 bases, with 6 bases left between them. There are 12 residues in the CDR3. Germline CDR1 reads MNHNS; CDR2 reads SASEGT.

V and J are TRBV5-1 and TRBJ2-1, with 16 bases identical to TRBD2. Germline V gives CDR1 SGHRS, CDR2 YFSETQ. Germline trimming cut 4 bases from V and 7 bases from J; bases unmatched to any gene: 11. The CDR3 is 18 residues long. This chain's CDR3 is CASSRGLAGGLLPNEQFF. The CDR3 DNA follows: TGCGCCAGCAGCAGGGGACTAGCGGGAGGGCTGTTACCAAATGAGCAGTTCTTC.

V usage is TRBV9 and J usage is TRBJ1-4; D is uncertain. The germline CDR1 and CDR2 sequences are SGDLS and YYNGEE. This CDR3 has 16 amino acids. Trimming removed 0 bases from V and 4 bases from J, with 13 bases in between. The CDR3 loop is CASSVGLGSLNEKLFF. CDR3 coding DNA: TGTGCCAGCAGCGTAGGTCTCGGTTCCCTTAATGAAAAACTGTTTTTT.

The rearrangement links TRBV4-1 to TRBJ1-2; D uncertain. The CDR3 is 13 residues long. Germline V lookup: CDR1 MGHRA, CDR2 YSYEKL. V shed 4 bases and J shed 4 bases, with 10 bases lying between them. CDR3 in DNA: TGCGCCAGCAGCCTTGAGGGTAGCTATGGCTACACCTTC. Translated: CASSLEGSYGYTF.

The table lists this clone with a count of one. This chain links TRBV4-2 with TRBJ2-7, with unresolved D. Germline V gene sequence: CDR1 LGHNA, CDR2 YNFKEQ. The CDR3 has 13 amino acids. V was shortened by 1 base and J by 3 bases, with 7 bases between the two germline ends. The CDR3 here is CASSQVGVYEQYF. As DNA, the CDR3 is TGTGCCAGCAGCCAAGTCGGAGTCTACGAGCAGTACTTC.

The CDR3 DNA reads as TGTGCCAGCAGCATCGACCCCCATCTCCCCGGGGAGCTGTTTTTT. Amino acids: CASSIDPHLPGELFF. The gene calls are TRBV9 and TRBJ2-2; no clear D gene. There are 15 residues in the CDR3. CDR1 is SGDLS and CDR2 is YYNGEE in the germline V gene. With 4 bases removed from V and 6 bases from J, the gap between germline ends came to 16 bases.

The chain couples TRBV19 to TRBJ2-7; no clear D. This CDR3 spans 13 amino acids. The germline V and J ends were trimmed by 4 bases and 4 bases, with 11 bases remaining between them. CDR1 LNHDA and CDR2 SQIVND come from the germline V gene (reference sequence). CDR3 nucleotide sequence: TGTGCCAGTAGTAGAGACACAGAATACGAGCAGTACTTC. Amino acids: CASSRDTEYEQYF.

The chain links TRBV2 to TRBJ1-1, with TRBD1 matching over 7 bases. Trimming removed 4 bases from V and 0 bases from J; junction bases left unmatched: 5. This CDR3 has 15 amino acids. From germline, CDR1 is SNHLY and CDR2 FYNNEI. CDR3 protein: CASSGRGGMNTEAFF. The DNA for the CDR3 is TGTGCCAGCAGTGGTAGAGGGGGCATGAACACTGAAGCTTTCTTT.

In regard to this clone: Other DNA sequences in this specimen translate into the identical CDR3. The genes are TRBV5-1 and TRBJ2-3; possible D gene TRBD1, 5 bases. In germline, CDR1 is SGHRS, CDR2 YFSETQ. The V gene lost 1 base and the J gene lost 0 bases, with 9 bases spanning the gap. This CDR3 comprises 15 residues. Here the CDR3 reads CASSLLGDSTDTQYF. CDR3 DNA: TGCGCCAGCAGCTTGTTAGGGGATAGCACAGATACGCAGTATTTT.

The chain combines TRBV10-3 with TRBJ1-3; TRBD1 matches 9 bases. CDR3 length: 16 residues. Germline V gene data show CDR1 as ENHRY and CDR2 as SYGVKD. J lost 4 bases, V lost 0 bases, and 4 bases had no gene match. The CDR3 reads CAISESKQGAGNTIYF. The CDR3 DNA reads TGTGCCATCAGTGAGTCGAAACAGGGGGCAGGAAACACCATATATTTT.

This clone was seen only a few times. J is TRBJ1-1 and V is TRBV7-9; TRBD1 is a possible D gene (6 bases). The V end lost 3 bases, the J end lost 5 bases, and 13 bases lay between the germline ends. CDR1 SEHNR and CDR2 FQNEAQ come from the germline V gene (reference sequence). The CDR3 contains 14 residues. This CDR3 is CASSFSQGWTEAFF. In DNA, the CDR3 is TGTGCCAGCAGCTTCTCACAGGGATGGACTGAAGCTTTCTTT.

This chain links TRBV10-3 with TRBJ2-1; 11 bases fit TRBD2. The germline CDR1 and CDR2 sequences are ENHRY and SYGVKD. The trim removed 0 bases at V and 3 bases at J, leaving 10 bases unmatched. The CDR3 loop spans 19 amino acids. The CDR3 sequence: CAISESWGTSGSNYNEQFF. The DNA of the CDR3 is TGTGCCATCAGTGAGTCATGGGGGACTAGCGGAAGCAACTACAATGAGCAGTTCTTC.

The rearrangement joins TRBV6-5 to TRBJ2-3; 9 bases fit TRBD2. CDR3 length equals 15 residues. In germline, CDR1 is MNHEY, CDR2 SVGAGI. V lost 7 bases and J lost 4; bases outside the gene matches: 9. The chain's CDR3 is CASTPYSGSPDTQYF. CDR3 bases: TGTGCCAGCACGCCATATAGCGGGAGCCCAGATACGCAGTATTTT.